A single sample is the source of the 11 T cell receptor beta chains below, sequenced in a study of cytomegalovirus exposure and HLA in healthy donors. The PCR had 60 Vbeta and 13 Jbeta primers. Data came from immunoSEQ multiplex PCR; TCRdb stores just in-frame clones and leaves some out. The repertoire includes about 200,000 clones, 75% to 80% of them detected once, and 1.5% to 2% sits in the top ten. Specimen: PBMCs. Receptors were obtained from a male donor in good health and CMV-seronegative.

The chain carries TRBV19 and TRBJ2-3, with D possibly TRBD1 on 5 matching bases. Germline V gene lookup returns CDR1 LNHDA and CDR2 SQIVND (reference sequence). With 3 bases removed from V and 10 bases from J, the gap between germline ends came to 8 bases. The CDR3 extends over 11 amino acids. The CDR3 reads CASSIVGAQYF. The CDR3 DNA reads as TGTGCCAGTAGTATTGTAGGGGCGCAGTATTTT.

The CDR3 spells CASSSETGYEQYF. The CDR3 DNA is TGCGCCAGCAGCTCGGAAACAGGTTACGAGCAGTACTTC. V gene TRBV5-1 combines with J gene TRBJ2-7; tentative D call: TRBD1 (5 bases). Germline V lookup: CDR1 SGHRS, CDR2 YFSETQ. The germline V and J ends were trimmed by 3 bases and 4 bases, with 11 bases remaining between them. CDR3 length equals 13 residues.

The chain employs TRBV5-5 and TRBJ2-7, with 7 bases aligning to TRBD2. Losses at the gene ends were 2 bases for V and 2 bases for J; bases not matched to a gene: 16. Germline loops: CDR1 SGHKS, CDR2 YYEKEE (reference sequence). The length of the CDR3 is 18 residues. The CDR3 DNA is TGTGCCAGCAGCTTTACCCCCCAAGCGGGAAGGTTAGCCTACGAGCAGTACTTC. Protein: CASSFTPQAGRLAYEQYF.

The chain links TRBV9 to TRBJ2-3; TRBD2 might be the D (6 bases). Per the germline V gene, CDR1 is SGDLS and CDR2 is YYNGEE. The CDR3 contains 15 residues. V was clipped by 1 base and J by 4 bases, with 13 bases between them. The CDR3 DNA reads TGTGCCAGCAGCGTATACGGGGGATTCGCAGATACGCAGTATTTT. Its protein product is CASSVYGGFADTQYF.

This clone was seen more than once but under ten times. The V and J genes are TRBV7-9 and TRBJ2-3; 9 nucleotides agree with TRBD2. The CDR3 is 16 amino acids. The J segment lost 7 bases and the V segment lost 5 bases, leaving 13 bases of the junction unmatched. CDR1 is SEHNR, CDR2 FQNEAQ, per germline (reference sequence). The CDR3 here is CASSPYLREGLNTQYF. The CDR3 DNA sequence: TGTGCCAGCAGCCCCTACTTGCGGGAGGGCCTCAATACGCAGTATTTT.

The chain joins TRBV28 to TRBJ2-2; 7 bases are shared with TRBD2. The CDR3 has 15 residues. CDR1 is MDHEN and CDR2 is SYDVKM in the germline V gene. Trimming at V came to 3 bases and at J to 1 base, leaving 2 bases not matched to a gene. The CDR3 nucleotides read TGTGCCAGCAGTTTGCCTAGCGGGAACACCGGGGAGCTGTTTTTT. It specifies CASSLPSGNTGELFF.

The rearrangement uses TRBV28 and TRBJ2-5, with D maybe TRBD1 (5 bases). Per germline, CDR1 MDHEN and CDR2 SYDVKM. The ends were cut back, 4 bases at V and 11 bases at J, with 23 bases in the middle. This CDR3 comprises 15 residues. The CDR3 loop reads CASSSGRQSSDVQYF. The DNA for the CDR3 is TGTGCCAGCAGTTCGGGTCGACAGAGTTCGGACGTGCAGTACTTC.

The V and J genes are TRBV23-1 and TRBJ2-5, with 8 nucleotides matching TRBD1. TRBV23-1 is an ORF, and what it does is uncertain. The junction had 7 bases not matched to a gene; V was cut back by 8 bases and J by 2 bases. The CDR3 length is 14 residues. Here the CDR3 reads CASGCRDRQETQYF. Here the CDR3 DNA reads TGCGCCAGCGGGTGCCGGGACAGGCAAGAGACCCAGTACTTC.

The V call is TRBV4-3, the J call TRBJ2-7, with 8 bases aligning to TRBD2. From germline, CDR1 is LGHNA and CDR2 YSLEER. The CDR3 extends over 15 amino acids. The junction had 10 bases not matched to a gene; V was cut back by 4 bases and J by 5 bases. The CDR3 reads CASSLAPGTRNEQYF. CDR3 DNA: TGCGCCAGCAGCCTCGCCCCCGGGACTAGGAACGAGCAGTACTTC.

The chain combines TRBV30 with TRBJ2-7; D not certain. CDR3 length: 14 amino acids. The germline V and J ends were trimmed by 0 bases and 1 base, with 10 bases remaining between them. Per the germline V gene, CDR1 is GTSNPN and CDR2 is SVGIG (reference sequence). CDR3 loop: CAWSVGQVSYEQYF. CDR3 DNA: TGTGCCTGGAGTGTTGGGCAGGTTTCCTACGAGCAGTACTTC. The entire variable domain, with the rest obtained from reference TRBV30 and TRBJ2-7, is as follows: SQTIHQWPATLVQPVGSPLSLECTVEGTSNPNLYWYRQAAGRGLQLLFYSVGIGQISSEVPQNLSASRPQDRQFILSSKKLLLSDSGFYLCAWSVGQVSYEQYFGPGTRLTVT.

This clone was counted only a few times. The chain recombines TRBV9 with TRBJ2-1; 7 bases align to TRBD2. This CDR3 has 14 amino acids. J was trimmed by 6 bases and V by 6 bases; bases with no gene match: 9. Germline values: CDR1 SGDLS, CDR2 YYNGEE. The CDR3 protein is CASTSGGSINEQFF. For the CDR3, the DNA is TGTGCCAGCACGTCGGGCGGGAGTATCAATGAGCAGTTCTTC.